This TCR beta chain is drawn from a study of persistence of HIV-infected CD4 T cells. Across the whole study: CD4+ T cells responding to CMV or HIV-1 Gag were isolated. Blood samples, up to 180 mL, came from multiple time points, except two leukapheresis donors sampled once.

Points on this clone: Its antigen is as yet unknown.

Sequencing used immunoSEQ version 4 in survey mode. Profiled with immunoSEQ multiplex PCR; TCRdb holds only in-frame clones, not every one. The sample has about 28,000 clones, approximately 82% seen once. Germline CDR1 is MNHEY and CDR2 is SVGAGI. This CDR3 is 14 amino acids long. Trimming removed 6 bases from V and 5 bases from J; junction bases left unmatched: 9. Lysates of CMV-infected fibroblasts at 9.5 to 10 ug/mL stimulated these cells. CD40L/CD69 double-negative CD45RO-high memory CD4+ T cells were collected. Suppressive ART was started during chronic HIV-1 infection in these adults. For roughly 19 hours, CD8-depleted PBMCs received anti-CD28/CD49d costimulation, a CD40-blocking antibody and enfuvirtide.

Sequencing was performed on CD4+ T cells sorted from PBMCs after approximately 18-hour stimulation, taken from a patient who received antiretroviral therapy. V is TRBV6-5 and J is TRBJ2-7; 8 nucleotides line up with TRBD2. The TCR comes from an adult man with HIV who was CMV-seropositive. Written as DNA, the CDR3 is TGTGCCAGCAGCCCCGGGACTAGTATCCACGAGCAGTACTTC. Encoded protein: CASSPGTSIHEQYF.